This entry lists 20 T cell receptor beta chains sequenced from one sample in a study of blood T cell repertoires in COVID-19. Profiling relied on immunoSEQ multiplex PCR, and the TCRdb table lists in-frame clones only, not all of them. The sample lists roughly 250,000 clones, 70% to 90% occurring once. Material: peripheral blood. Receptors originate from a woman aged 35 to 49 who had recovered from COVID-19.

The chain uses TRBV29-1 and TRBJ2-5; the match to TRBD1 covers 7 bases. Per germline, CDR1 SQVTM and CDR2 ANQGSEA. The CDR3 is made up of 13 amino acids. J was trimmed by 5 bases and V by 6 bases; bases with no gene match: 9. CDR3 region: CSVRPGQAETQYF. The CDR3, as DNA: TGCAGCGTCCGTCCCGGACAGGCGGAGACCCAGTACTTC.

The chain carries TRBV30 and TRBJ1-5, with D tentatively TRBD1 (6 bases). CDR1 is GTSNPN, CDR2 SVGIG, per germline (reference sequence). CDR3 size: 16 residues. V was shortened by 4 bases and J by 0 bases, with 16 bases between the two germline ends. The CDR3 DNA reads TGTGCCTGGACCAATGGGGGGGCGCGTAGCAATCAGCCCCAGCATTTT. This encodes CAWTNGGARSNQPQHF.

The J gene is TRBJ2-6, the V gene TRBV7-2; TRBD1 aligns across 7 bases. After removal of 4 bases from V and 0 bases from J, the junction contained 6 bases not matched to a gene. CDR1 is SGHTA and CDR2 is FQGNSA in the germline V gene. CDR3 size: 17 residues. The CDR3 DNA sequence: TGTGCCAGCAGCTCCCCGGGACAGAGCTCTGGGGCCAACGTCCTGACTTTC. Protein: CASSSPGQSSGANVLTF. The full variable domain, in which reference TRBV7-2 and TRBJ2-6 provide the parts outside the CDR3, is GAGVSQSPSNKVTEKGKDVELRCDPISGHTALYWYRQSLGQGLEFLIYFQGNSAPDKSGLPSDRFSAERTGGSVSTLTIQRTQQEDSAVYLCASSSPGQSSGANVLTFGAGSRLTVL.

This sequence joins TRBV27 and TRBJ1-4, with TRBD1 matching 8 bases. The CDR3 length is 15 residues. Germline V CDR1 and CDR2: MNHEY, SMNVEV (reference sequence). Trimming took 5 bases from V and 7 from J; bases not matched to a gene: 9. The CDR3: CASSPQGAMGEKLFF. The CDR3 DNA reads TGTGCCAGCAGTCCCCAGGGGGCCATGGGTGAAAAACTGTTTTTT. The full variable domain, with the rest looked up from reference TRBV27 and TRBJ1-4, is EAQVTQNPRYLITVTGKKLTVTCSQNMNHEYMSWYRQDPGLGLRQIYYSMNVEVTDKGDVPEGYKVSRKEKRNFPLILESPSPNQTSLYFCASSPQGAMGEKLFFGSGTQLSVL.

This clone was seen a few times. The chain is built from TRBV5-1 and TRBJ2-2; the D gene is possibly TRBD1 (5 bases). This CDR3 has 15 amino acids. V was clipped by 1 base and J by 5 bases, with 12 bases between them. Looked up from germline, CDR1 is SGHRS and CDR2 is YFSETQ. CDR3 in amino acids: CASSLLSGRTGELFF. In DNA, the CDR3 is TGCGCCAGCAGCTTGTTGTCAGGGCGAACCGGGGAGCTGTTTTTT.

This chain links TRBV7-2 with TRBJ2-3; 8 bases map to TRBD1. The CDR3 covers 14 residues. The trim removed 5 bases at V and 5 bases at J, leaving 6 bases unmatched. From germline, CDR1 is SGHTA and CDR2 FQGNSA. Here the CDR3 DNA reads TGTGCCAGCAGCCCGGACAGGGCTAGAGATACGCAGTATTTT. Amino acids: CASSPDRARDTQYF.

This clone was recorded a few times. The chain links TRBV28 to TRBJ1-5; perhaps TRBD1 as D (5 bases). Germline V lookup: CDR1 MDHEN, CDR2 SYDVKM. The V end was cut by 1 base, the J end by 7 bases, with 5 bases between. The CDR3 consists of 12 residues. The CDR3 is CASSLSGQPQHF. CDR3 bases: TGTGCCAGCAGTTTATCAGGGCAGCCCCAGCATTTT.

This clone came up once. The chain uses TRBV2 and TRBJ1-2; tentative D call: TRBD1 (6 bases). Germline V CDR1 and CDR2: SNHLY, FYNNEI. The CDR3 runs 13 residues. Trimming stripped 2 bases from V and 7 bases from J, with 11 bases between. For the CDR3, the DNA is TGTGCCAGCAGTGAATCGGGCAGGGGTGGCTACACCTTC. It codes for CASSESGRGGYTF.

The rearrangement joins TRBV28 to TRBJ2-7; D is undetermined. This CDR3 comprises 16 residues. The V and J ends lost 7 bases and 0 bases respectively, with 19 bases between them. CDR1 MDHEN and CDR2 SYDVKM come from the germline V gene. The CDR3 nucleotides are TGTGCCAGCACTTTTACGGTGGCAGCGAGCTCCTACGAGCAGTACTTC. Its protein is CASTFTVAASSYEQYF.

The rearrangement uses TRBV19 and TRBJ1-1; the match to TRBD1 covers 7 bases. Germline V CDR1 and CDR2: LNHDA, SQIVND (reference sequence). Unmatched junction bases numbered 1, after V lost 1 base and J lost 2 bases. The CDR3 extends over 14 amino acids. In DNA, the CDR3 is TGTGCCAGTAGTATAGTAGGGGGCAACACTGAAGCTTTCTTT. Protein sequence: CASSIVGGNTEAFF.

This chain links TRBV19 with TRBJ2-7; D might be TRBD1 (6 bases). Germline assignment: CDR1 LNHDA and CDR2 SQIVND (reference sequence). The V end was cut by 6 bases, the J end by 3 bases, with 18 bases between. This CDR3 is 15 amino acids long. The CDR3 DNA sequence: TGTGCCAGTAGGGACTTGGGGCAGGGGTTCTACGAGCAGTACTTC. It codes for CASRDLGQGFYEQYF.

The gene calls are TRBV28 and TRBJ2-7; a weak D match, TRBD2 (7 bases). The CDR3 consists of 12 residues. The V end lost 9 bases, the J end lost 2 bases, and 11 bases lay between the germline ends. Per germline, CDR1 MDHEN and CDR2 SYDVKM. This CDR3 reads CASRGGTYEQYF. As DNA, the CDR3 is TGTGCCAGTCGCGGGGGCACCTACGAGCAGTACTTC.

The CDR3 spells CATSDSQVREETQYF. The DNA of the CDR3 is TGTGCCACCAGTGATTCCCAGGTGAGAGAAGAGACCCAGTACTTC. The J gene is TRBJ2-5, the V gene TRBV24-1; no clear D gene. The CDR3 loop spans 15 amino acids. Deletions cut 2 bases from V and 3 bases from J, with 12 bases between. CDR1 is KGHDR and CDR2 is SFDVKD in the germline V gene.

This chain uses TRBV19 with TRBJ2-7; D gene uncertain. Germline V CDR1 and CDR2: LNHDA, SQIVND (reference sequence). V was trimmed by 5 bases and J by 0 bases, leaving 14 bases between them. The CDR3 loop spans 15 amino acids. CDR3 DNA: TGTGCCAGTAGTTGGTCAACCGAGAGCTCCTACGAGCAGTACTTC. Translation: CASSWSTESSYEQYF.

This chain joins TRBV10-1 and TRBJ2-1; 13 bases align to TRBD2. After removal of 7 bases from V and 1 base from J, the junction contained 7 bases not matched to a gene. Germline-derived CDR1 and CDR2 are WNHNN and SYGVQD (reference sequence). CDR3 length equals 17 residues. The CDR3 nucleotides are TGCGCCAGCATCTGGAAGACTAGCGGGAGGTCCTACAATGAGCAGTTCTTC. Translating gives CASIWKTSGRSYNEQFF.

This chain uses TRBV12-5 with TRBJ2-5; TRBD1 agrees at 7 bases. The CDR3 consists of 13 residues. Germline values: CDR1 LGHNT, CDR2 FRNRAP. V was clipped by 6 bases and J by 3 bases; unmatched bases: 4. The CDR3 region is CASGQGGEETQYF. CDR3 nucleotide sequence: TGTGCTAGTGGCCAAGGGGGCGAAGAGACCCAGTACTTC. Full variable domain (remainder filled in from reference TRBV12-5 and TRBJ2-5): DARVTQTPRHKVTEMGQEVTMRCQPILGHNTVFWYRQTMMQGLELLAYFRNRAPLDDSGMPKDRFSAEMPDATLATLKIQPSEPRDSAVYFCASGQGGEETQYFGPGTRLLVL.

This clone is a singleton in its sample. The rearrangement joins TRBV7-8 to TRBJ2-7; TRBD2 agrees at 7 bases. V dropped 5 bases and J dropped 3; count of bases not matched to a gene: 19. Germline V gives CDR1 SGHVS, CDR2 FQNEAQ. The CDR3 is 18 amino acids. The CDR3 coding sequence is TGTGCCAGCAGCGTCGCTAGTGGGGCAGCCGGGGGGAACTACGAGCAGTACTTC. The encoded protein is CASSVASGAAGGNYEQYF.

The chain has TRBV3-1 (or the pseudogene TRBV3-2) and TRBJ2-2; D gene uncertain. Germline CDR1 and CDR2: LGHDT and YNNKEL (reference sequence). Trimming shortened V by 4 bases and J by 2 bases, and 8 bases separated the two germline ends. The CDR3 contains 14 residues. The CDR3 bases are TGTGCCAGCAGCCTCTTACTAAACACCGGGGAGCTGTTTTTT. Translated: CASSLLLNTGELFF.

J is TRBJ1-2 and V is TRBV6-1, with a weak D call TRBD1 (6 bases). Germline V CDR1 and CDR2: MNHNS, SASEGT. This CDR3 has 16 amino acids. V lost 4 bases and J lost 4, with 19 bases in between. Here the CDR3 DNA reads TGTGCCAGCAGTGCGGGATGGGGGGGGCACGGCTATGGCTACACCTTC. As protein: CASSAGWGGHGYGYTF.

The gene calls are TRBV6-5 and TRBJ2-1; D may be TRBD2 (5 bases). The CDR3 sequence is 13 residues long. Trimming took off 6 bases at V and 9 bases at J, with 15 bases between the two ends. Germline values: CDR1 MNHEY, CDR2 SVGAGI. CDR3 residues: CASRRPPAGEQFF. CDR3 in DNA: TGTGCCAGCAGGCGACCCCCGGCGGGTGAGCAGTTCTTC.